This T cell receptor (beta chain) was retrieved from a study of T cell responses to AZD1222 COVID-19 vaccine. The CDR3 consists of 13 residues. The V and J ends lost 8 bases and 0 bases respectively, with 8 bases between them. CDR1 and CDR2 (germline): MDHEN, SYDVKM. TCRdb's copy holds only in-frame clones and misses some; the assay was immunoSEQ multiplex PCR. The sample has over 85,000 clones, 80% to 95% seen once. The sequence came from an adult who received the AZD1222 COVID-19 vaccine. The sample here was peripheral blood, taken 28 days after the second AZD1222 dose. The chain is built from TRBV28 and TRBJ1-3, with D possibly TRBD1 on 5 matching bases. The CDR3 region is CASAGDSGNTIYF. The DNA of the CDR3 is TGTGCCAGCGCGGGGGACTCTGGAAACACCATATATTTT.